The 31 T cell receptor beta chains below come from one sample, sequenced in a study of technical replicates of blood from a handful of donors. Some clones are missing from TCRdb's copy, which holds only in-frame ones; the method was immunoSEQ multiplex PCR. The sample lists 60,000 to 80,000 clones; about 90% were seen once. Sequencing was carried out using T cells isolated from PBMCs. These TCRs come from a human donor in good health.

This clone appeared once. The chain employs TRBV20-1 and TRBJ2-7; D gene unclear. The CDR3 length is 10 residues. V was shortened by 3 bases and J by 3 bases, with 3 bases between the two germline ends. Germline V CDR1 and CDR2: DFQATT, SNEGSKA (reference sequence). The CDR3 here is CSASNYEQYF. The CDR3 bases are TGCAGTGCTAGCAACTACGAGCAGTACTTC.

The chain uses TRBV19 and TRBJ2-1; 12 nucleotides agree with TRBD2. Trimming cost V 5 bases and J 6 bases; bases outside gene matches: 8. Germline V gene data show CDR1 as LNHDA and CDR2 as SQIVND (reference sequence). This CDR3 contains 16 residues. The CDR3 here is CASSPQLAGGGNEQFF. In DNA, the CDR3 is TGTGCCAGTAGTCCCCAGCTAGCGGGAGGGGGCAATGAGCAGTTCTTC.

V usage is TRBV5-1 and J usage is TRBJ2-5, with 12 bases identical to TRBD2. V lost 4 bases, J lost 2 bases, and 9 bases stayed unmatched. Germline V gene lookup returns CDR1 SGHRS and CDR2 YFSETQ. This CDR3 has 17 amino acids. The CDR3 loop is CASSPGLAGNTQETQYF. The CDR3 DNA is TGCGCCAGCAGCCCCGGACTAGCGGGAAATACACAAGAGACCCAGTACTTC.

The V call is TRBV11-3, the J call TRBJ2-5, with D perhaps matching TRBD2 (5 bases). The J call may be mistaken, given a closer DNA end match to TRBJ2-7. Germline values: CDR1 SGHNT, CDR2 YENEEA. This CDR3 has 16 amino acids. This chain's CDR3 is CASSLDNMGVGYEQYF. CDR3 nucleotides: TGTGCCAGCAGCTTAGATAATATGGGAGTGGGCTACGAGCAGTACTTC.

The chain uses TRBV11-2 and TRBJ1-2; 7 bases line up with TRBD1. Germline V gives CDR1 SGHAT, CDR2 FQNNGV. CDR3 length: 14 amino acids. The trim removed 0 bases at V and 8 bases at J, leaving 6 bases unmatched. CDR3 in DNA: TGTGCCAGCAGCTTAGATTCAGGGGGTCGGGGCTACACCTTC. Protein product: CASSLDSGGRGYTF.

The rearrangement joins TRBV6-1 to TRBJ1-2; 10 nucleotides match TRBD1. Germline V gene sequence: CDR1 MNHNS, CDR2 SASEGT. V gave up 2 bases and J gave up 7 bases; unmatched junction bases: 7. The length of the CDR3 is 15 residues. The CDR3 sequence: CASSELGQGGSGYTF. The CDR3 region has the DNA TGTGCCAGCAGTGAACTAGGACAGGGGGGAAGTGGCTACACCTTC.

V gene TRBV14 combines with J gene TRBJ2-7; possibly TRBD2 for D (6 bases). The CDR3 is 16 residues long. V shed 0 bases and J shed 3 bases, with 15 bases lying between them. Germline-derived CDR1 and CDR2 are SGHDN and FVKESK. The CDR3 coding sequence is TGTGCCAGCAGCCAAGATTTGACGGGGGTATACTACGAGCAGTACTTC. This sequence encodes CASSQDLTGVYYEQYF.

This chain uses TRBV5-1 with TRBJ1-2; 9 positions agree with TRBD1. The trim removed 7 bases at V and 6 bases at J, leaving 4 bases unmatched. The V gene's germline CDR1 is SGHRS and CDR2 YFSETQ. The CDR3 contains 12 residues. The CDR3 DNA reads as TGCGCCAGCGGACAGGGGCGCCATGGCTACACCTTC. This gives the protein CASGQGRHGYTF. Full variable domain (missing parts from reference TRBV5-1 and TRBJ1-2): KAGVTQTPRYLIKTRGQQVTLSCSPISGHRSVSWYQQTPGQGLQFLFEYFSETQRNKGNFPGRFSGRQFSNSRSEMNVSTLELGDSALYLCASGQGRHGYTFGSGTRLTVV.

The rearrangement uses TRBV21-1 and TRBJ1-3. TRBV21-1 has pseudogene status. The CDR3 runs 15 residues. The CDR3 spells CASSKANGSGNTIYF. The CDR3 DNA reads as TGTGCCAGCAGCAAAGCGAACGGCTCTGGAAACACCATATATTTT.

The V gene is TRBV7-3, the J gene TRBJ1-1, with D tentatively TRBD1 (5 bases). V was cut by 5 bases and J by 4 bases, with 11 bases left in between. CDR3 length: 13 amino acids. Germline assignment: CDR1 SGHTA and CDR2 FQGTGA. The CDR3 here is CASSLGAGTEAFF. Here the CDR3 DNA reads TGTGCCAGCAGCCTTGGGGCTGGCACTGAAGCTTTCTTT.

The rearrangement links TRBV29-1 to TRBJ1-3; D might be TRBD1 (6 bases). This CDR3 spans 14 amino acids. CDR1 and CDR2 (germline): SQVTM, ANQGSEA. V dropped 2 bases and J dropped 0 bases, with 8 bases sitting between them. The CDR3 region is CSVETGFSGNTIYF. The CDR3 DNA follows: TGCAGCGTTGAAACAGGGTTCTCTGGAAACACCATATATTTT.

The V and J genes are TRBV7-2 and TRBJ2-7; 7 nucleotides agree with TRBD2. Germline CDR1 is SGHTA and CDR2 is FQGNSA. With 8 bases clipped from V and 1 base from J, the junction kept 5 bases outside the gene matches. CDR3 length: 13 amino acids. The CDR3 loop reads CASRGRESYEQYF. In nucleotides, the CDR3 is TGTGCCAGCCGAGGGCGGGAGTCCTACGAGCAGTACTTC. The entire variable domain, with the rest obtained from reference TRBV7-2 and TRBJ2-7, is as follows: GAGVSQSPSNKVTEKGKDVELRCDPISGHTALYWYRQSLGQGLEFLIYFQGNSAPDKSGLPSDRFSAERTGGSVSTLTIQRTQQEDSAVYLCASRGRESYEQYFGPGTRLTVT.

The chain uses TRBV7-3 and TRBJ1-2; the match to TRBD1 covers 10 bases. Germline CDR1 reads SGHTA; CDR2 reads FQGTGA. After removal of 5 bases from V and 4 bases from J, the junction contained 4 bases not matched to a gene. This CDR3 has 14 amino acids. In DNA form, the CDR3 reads TGTGCCAGCAGCCCGACAGGGGGCGGCTATGGCTACACCTTC. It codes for CASSPTGGGYGYTF.

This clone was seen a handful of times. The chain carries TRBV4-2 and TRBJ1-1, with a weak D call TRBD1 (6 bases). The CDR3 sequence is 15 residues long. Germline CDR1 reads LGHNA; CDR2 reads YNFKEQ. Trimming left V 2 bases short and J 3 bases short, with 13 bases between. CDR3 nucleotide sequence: TGTGCCAGCAGCCAAAGCGACAGGATGCACACTGAAGCTTTCTTT. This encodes CASSQSDRMHTEAFF.

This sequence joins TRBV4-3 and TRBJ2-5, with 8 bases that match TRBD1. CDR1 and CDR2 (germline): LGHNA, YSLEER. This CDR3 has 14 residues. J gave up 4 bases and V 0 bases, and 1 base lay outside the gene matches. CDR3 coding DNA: TGCGCCAGCAGCCAAGACAGGGGGCCAGAGACCCAGTACTTC. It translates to CASSQDRGPETQYF.

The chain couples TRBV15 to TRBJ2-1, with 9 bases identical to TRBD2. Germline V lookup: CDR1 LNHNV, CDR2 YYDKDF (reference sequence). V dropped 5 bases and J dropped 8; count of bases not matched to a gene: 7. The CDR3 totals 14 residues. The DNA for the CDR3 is TGTGCCACCAGCGAGCTGGGACTAGCCTATGAGCAGTTCTTC. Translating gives CATSELGLAYEQFF.

The CDR3 is CASSFTTGINQPQHF. CDR3 DNA: TGTGCCAGCAGTTTTACGACAGGGATTAATCAGCCCCAGCATTTT. The chain employs TRBV27 and TRBJ1-5; TRBD1 matches at 7 bases. Germline loops: CDR1 MNHEY, CDR2 SMNVEV (reference sequence). V dropped 3 bases and J dropped 4; count of bases not matched to a gene: 6. This CDR3 region has 15 residues.

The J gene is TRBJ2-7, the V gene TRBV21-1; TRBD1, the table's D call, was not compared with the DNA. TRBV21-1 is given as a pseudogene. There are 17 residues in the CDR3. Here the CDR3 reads CASSKAGDRTPFYEQYF. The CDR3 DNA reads TGTGCCAGCAGCAAAGCGGGGGACAGGACTCCCTTTTACGAGCAGTACTTC.

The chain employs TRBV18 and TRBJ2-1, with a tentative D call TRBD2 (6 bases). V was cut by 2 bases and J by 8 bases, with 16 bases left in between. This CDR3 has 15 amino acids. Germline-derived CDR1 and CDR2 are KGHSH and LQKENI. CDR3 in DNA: TGTGCCAGCTCACCAAAGGTCGAAGCGGGCGATGAGCAGTTCTTC. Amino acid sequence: CASSPKVEAGDEQFF.

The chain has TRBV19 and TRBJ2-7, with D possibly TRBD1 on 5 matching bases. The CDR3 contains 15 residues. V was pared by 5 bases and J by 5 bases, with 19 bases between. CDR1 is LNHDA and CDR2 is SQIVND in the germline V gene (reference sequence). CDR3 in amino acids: CASSVSKGNLNEQYF. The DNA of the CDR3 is TGTGCCAGTAGTGTTTCTAAGGGGAATCTGAACGAGCAGTACTTC.

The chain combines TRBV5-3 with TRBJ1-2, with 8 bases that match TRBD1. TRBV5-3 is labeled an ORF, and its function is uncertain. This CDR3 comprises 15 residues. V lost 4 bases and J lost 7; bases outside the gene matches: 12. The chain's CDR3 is CARSLLDRVLSGYTF. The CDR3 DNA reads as TGTGCCAGAAGCCTCTTGGACAGGGTACTCTCTGGCTACACCTTC.

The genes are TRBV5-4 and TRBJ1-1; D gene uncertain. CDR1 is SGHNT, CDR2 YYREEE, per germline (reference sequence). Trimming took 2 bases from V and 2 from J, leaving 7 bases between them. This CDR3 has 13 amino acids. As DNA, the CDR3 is TGTGCCAGCAGCTTTGCAGTCAACACTGAAGCTTTCTTT. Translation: CASSFAVNTEAFF.

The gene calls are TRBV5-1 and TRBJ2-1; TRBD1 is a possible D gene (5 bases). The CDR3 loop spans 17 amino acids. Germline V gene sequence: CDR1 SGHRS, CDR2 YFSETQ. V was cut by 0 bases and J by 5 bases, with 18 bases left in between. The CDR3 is CASSLANLVGVDNEQFF. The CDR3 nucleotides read TGCGCCAGCAGCTTGGCCAATCTGGTAGGGGTCGACAATGAGCAGTTCTTC. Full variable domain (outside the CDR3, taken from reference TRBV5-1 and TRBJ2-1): KAGVTQTPRYLIKTRGQQVTLSCSPISGHRSVSWYQQTPGQGLQFLFEYFSETQRNKGNFPGRFSGRQFSNSRSEMNVSTLELGDSALYLCASSLANLVGVDNEQFFGPGTRLTVL.

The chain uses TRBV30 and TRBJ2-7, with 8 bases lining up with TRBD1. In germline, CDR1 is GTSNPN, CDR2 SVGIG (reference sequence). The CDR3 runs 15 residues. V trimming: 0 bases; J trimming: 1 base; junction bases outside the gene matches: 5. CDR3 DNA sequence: TGTGCCTGGAGTGTAGGCAGGGGGCTTTCCTACGAGCAGTACTTC. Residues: CAWSVGRGLSYEQYF.

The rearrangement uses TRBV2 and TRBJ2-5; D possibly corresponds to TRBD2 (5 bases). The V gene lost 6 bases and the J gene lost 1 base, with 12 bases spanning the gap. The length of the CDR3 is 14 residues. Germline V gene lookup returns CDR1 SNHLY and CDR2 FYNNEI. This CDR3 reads CASSYLEGQETQYF. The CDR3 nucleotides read TGTGCCAGCAGCTATCTAGAGGGCCAAGAGACCCAGTACTTC.

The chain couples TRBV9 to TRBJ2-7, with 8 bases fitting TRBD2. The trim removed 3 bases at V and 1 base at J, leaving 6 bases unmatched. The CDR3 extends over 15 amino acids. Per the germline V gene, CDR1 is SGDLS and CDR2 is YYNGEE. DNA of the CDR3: TGTGCCAGCAGCGCCGCACTAGCGGTATCCTACGAGCAGTACTTC. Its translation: CASSAALAVSYEQYF.

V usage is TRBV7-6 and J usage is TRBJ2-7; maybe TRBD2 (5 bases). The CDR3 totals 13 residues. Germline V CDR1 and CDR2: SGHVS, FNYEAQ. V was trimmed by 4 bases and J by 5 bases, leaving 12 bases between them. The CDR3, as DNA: TGTGCCAGCAGCTCCACTCAGCGGAACGAGCAGTACTTC. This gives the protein CASSSTQRNEQYF. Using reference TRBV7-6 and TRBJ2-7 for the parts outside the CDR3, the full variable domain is GAGVSQSPRYKVTKRGQDVALRCDPISGHVSLYWYRQALGQGPEFLTYFNYEAQQDKSGLPNDRFSAERPEGSISTLTIQRTEQRDSAMYRCASSSTQRNEQYFGPGTRLTVT.

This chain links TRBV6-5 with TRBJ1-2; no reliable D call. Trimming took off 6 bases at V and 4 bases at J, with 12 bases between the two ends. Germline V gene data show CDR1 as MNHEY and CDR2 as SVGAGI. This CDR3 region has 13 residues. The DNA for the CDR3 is TGTGCCAGCAGCCGAGAGGAGGGCTATGGCTACACCTTC. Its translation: CASSREEGYGYTF.

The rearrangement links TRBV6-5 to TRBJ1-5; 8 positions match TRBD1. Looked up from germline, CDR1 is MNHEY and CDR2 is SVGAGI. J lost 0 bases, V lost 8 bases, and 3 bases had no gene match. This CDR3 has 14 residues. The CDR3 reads CASSDRGSNQPQHF. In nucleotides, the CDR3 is TGTGCCAGCTCCGACAGGGGTAGCAATCAGCCCCAGCATTTT.

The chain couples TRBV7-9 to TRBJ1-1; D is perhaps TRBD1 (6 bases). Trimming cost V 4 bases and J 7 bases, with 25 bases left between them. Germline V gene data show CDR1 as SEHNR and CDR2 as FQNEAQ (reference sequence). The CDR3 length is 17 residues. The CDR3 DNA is TGTGCCAGCAGCTCCTTATCAGGGGCGCTGGCGGCGCTTGAAGCTTTCTTT. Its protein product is CASSSLSGALAALEAFF.

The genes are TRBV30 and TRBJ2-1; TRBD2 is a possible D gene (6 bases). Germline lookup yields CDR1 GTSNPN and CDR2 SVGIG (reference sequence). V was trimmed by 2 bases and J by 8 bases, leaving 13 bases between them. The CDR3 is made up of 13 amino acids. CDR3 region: CAWSRSGVHEQFF. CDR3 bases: TGTGCCTGGAGTAGGTCGGGGGTCCATGAGCAGTTCTTC.